These 18 T cell receptor beta chains came from one sample sequenced in a study of CD8+ T cells in alopecia areata (dated by TCRdb to the late 2010s). The method behind the library was the immunoSEQ multiplex PCR assay. RNA was extracted from all samples and reverse transcribed into cDNA as template for TCR sequencing. Sourced from immuneACCESS, this table was stored by TCRdb with only in-frame sequences that have V and J called. A share of the clones is absent; for the studies checked, an unresolved V gene accounts for under half, and the remainder has no known explanation. Present in this sample are roughly 180,000 clones, around half of which were seen just once. Roughly 10% of the sample belongs to the ten largest clones. In light of the paper, this sample's time point label describes: 24 weeks on oral tofacitinib. Taken with the paper, the label for treatment or condition translates to: oral pan-JAK inhibitor, 5-10 mg twice daily.

The sequencing here drew on CD8+ T cells sorted from blood, taken at week 24, from a patient treated with tofacitinib. These receptors originate from a human donor with alopecia areata.

Within the sample, this clone is medium-sized. The gene calls are TRBV10-3 and TRBJ1-1; D possibly corresponds to TRBD1 (5 bases). There are 13 residues in the CDR3. Germline V gene lookup returns CDR1 ENHRY and CDR2 SYGVKD. Trimming removed 6 bases from V and 1 base from J, with 9 bases in between. The CDR3: CAIRGDTNTEAFF. In nucleotides, the CDR3 is TGTGCCATCAGGGGGGATACGAACACTGAAGCTTTCTTT.

V is TRBV27 and J is TRBJ2-1; 10 bases line up with TRBD2. CDR3 length equals 16 residues. The germline CDR1 and CDR2 sequences are MNHEY and SMNVEV (reference sequence). Germline trimming cut 1 base from V and 5 bases from J; bases unmatched to any gene: 5. The CDR3 reads CASSLLGSGGNNEQFF. For the CDR3, the DNA is TGTGCCAGCAGTTTATTAGGTAGCGGGGGGAACAATGAGCAGTTCTTC.

The V call is TRBV29-1, the J call TRBJ2-7; 8 bases are shared with TRBD2. Germline loops: CDR1 SQVTM, CDR2 ANQGSEA. The J segment lost 3 bases and the V segment lost 6 bases, leaving 10 bases of the junction unmatched. The CDR3 extends over 14 amino acids. The CDR3: CSVVPGGASYEQYF. Here the CDR3 DNA reads TGCAGCGTAGTCCCCGGGGGGGCCAGCTACGAGCAGTACTTC.

The J gene is TRBJ1-1, the V gene TRBV9; TRBD1 agrees at 10 bases. CDR3 length equals 15 residues. Germline CDR1 is SGDLS and CDR2 is YYNGEE. With 4 bases clipped from V and 0 bases from J, the junction kept 3 bases outside the gene matches. The CDR3 sequence is CASSFGQGVNTEAFF. CDR3 nucleotide sequence: TGTGCCAGCAGCTTCGGACAGGGGGTGAACACTGAAGCTTTCTTT. The whole variable domain, filled in from reference TRBV9 and TRBJ1-1, reads DSGVTQTPKHLITATGQRVTLRCSPRSGDLSVYWYQQSLDQGLQFLIQYYNGEERAKGNILERFSAQQFPDLHSELNLSSLELGDSALYFCASSFGQGVNTEAFFGQGTRLTVV.

The chain has TRBV27 and TRBJ2-7; D is undetermined. Per the germline V gene, CDR1 is MNHEY and CDR2 is SMNVEV (reference sequence). This CDR3 has 13 residues. The V gene lost 0 bases and the J gene lost 6 bases, with 9 bases spanning the gap. The DNA of the CDR3 is TGTGCCAGCAGTTTATCTTTTGTGGGCGAGCAGTACTTC. As protein: CASSLSFVGEQYF.

This clone was seen just once. V usage is TRBV30 and J usage is TRBJ1-2; D not resolved. The CDR3 is 15 amino acids. Germline CDR1 is GTSNPN and CDR2 is SVGIG (reference sequence). V lost 0 bases, J lost 5 bases, and 16 bases lay in between. The CDR3 DNA is TGTGCCTGGAGTGTAACGGGTTACAGAAGATATGGCTACACCTTC. This translates into CAWSVTGYRRYGYTF. The variable domain in full, with the rest retrieved from reference TRBV30 and TRBJ1-2, is SQTIHQWPATLVQPVGSPLSLECTVEGTSNPNLYWYRQAAGRGLQLLFYSVGIGQISSEVPQNLSASRPQDRQFILSSKKLLLSDSGFYLCAWSVTGYRRYGYTFGSGTRLTVV.

The chain recombines TRBV27 with TRBJ2-1; TRBD1 might be the D (6 bases). Germline assignment: CDR1 MNHEY and CDR2 SMNVEV (reference sequence). The CDR3 extends over 14 amino acids. The V and J ends lost 5 bases and 6 bases respectively, with 14 bases between them. The CDR3 loop is CASSPQGYGNEQFF. The CDR3 nucleotides are TGTGCCAGCAGTCCACAGGGTTATGGCAATGAGCAGTTCTTC.

The chain couples TRBV7-9 to TRBJ1-1; D gene uncertain. Germline V gene lookup returns CDR1 SEHNR and CDR2 FQNEAQ (reference sequence). V was clipped by 5 bases and J by 1 base, with 8 bases between them. The CDR3 extends over 13 amino acids. The CDR3 protein is CASSVTSNTEAFF. The CDR3 bases are TGTGCCAGCAGCGTAACGTCGAACACTGAAGCTTTCTTT.

V and J are TRBV10-3 and TRBJ2-7; D is unresolved. The CDR3 runs 16 residues. The V gene's germline CDR1 is ENHRY and CDR2 SYGVKD. V dropped 1 base and J dropped 2 bases, with 15 bases sitting between them. The CDR3 here is CAISEYPSTSTYEQYF. For the CDR3, the DNA is TGTGCCATCAGTGAGTACCCTTCGACAAGTACCTACGAGCAGTACTTC.

This clone was found a few times. The V and J genes are TRBV29-1 and TRBJ2-7, with a tentative D call TRBD1 (6 bases). Trimming removed 3 bases at V and 1 base at J, with 13 bases between. Germline CDR1 reads SQVTM; CDR2 reads ANQGSEA. The CDR3 totals 14 residues. This CDR3 is CSVDQGQGSYEQYF. In DNA form, the CDR3 reads TGCAGCGTTGACCAGGGGCAGGGGTCCTACGAGCAGTACTTC.

The chain joins TRBV5-1 to TRBJ2-3; 8 nucleotides agree with TRBD1. V lost 0 bases to trimming and J lost 6 bases; unmatched junction nucleotides: 6. CDR1 is SGHRS and CDR2 is YFSETQ in the germline V gene. There are 15 residues in the CDR3. In nucleotides, the CDR3 is TGCGCCAGCAGCTTGGAGGCAGGGGGCCTGGATACGCAGTATTTT. Protein: CASSLEAGGLDTQYF.

This clone has just a few counts. V is TRBV25-1 and J is TRBJ2-5; D may match TRBD1 or TRBD2 (5 bases each). The DNA matches TRBJ2-7 better at its end, which makes the J call doubtful. This CDR3 is built from 11 residues. Germline-derived CDR1 and CDR2 are MGHDK and SYGVNS. The CDR3 nucleotides are TGTGCCAGCAGTGGGGGGTACGAGCAGTACTTC. Protein product: CASSGGYEQYF.

V usage is TRBV7-6 and J usage is TRBJ2-2; TRBD2 agrees at 10 bases. The trim removed 1 base at V and 9 bases at J, leaving 5 bases unmatched. This CDR3 comprises 15 residues. Germline CDR1 is SGHVS and CDR2 is FNYEAQ. CDR3 amino acids: CASSLERGGRRELFF. The CDR3 region has the DNA TGTGCCAGCAGCTTAGAGCGGGGGGGTAGGAGGGAGCTGTTTTTT.

The rearrangement links TRBV25-1 to TRBJ1-2, with TRBD1 identical over 10 bases. The CDR3 consists of 14 residues. CDR1 MGHDK and CDR2 SYGVNS come from the germline V gene. V was clipped by 0 bases and J by 11 bases; unmatched bases: 6. CDR3 nucleotides: TGTGCCAGCAGTGAATATGGGGACAGGGGTGGTTACACCTTC. Residues: CASSEYGDRGGYTF.

V and J are TRBV20-1 and TRBJ1-2; 7 bases match TRBD1. The CDR3 sequence is 10 residues long. The germline CDR1 and CDR2 sequences are DFQATT and SNEGSKA (reference sequence). The V gene end was trimmed by 6 bases and the J gene end by 8 bases; junction bases not matched to a gene: 3. The DNA for the CDR3 is TGCAGTGCCGAGGACAGGGGCTACACCTTC. Translation gives CSAEDRGYTF.

The chain recombines TRBV29-1 with TRBJ1-1; TRBD1 matches at 7 bases. The length of the CDR3 is 15 residues. The junction had 13 bases not matched to a gene; V was cut back by 6 bases and J by 3 bases. The germline V gene encodes CDR1 SQVTM and CDR2 ANQGSEA. DNA of the CDR3: TGCAGCGTAGCTGGGACAGCCAGTGGGGACACTGAAGCTTTCTTT. It specifies CSVAGTASGDTEAFF.

This clone occurred a few times. The chain couples TRBV28 to TRBJ2-7; the match to TRBD1 covers 9 bases. CDR1 and CDR2 (germline): MDHEN, SYDVKM. CDR3 length equals 16 residues. Unmatched junction bases numbered 8, after V lost 4 bases and J lost 1 base. The CDR3 protein is CASSSRRGQGSYEQYF. In DNA form, the CDR3 reads TGTGCCAGCAGTTCACGTCGGGGACAGGGTTCCTACGAGCAGTACTTC.

A few counts support this clone. The V call is TRBV29-1, the J call TRBJ2-2; D may correspond to TRBD1 or TRBD2 (5 bases each). V lost 6 bases to trimming and J lost 3 bases, with 17 bases between them. The CDR3 spans 15 residues. The germline V gene has CDR1 SQVTM and CDR2 ANQGSEA. CDR3 sequence reads: CSVEDITGYTGELFF. As DNA, the CDR3 is TGCAGCGTGGAGGATATTACAGGTTACACCGGGGAGCTGTTTTTT.